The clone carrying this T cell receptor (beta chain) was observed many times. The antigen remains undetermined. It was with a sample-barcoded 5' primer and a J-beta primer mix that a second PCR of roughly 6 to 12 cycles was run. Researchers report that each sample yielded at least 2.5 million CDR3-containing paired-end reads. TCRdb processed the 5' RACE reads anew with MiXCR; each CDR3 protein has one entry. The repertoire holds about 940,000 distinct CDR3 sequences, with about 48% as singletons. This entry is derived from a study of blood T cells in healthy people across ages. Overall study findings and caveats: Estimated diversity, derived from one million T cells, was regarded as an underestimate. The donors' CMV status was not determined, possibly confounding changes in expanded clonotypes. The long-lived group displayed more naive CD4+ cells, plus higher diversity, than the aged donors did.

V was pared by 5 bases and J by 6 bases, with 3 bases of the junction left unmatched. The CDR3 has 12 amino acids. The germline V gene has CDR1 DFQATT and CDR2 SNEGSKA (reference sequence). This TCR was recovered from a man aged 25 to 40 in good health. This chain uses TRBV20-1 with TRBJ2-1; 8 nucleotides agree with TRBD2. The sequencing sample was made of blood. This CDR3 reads CSAGLAGNEQFF. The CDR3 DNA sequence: TGCAGTGCTGGGCTAGCGGGCAATGAGCAGTTCTTC.